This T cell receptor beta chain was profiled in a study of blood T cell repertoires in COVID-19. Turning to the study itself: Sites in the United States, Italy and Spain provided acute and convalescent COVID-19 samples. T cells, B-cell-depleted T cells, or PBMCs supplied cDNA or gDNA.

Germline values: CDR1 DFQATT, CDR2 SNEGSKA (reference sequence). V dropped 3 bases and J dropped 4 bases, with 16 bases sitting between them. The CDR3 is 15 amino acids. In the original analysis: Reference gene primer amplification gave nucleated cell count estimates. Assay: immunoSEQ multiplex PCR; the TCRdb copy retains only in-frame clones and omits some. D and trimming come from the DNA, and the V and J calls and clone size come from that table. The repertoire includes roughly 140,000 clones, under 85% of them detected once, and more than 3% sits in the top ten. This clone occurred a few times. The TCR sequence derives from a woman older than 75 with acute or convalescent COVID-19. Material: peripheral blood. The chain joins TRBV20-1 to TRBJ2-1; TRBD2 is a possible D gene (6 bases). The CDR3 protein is CSASPEGREYNEQFF. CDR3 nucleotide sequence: TGCAGTGCTAGTCCGGAAGGCCGGGAGTACAATGAGCAGTTCTTC.